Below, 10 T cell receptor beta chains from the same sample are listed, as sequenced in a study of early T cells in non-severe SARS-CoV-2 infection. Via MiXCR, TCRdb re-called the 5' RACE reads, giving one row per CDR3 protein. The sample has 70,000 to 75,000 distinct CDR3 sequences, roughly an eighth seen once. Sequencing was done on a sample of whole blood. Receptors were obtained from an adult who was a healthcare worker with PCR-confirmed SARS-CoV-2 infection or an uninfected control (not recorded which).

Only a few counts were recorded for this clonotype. The CDR3 DNA reads as TGTGCCAGCAGCTACGGGACGGATAATGAAAAACTGTTTTTT. Its translation: CASSYGTDNEKLFF. The V and J genes are TRBV9 and TRBJ1-4, with D perhaps TRBD1 (5 bases). Germline loops: CDR1 SGDLS, CDR2 YYNGEE. The CDR3 contains 14 residues. V was cut by 4 bases and J by 4 bases, with 11 bases left in between.

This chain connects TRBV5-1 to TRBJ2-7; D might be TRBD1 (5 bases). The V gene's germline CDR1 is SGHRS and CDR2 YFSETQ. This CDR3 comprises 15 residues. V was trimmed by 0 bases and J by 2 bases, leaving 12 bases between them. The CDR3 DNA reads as TGCGCCAGCAGCTTGGAGGGGTGGGCCGCCTACGAGCAGTACTTC. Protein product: CASSLEGWAAYEQYF. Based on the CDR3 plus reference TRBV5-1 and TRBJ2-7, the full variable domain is KAGVTQTPRYLIKTRGQQVTLSCSPISGHRSVSWYQQTPGQGLQFLFEYFSETQRNKGNFPGRFSGRQFSNSRSEMNVSTLELGDSALYLCASSLEGWAAYEQYFGPGTRLTVT.

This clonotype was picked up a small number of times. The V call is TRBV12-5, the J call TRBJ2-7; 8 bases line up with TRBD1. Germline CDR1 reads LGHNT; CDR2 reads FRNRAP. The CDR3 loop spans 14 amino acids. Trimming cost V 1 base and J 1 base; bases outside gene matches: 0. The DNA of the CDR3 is TGTGCTAGTGGTTTGGGGGACAGGTCCTACGAGCAGTACTTC. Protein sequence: CASGLGDRSYEQYF.

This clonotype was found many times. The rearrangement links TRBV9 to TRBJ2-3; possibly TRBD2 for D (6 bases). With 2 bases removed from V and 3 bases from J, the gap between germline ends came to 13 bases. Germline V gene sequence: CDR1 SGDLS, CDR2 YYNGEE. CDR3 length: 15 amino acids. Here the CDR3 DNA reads TGTGCCAGCAGCGTGGAGGGACTCCAAACAGATACGCAGTATTTT. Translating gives CASSVEGLQTDTQYF.

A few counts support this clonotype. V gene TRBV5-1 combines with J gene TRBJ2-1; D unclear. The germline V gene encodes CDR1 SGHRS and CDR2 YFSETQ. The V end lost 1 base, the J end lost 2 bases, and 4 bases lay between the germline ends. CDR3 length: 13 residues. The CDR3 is CASSLHPYNEQFF. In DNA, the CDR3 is TGCGCCAGCAGCTTGCACCCCTACAATGAGCAGTTCTTC.

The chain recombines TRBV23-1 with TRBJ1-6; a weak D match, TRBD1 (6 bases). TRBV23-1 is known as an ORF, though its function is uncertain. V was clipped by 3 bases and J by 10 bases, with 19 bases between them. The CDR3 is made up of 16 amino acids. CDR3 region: CASSQIGQPFESPLHF. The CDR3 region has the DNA TGCGCCAGCAGTCAGATTGGACAGCCTTTTGAATCACCCCTCCACTTT.

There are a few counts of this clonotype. The DNA for the CDR3 is TGTGCCAGCAGTTTTCGGACGGGCACTGAAGCTTTCTTT. Translated: CASSFRTGTEAFF. This chain joins TRBV28 and TRBJ1-1; unclear D gene. V was trimmed by 3 bases and J by 4 bases, leaving 9 bases between them. Germline V lookup: CDR1 MDHEN, CDR2 SYDVKM. This CDR3 has 13 amino acids.

The CDR3 loop is CASSVDPTGSYNEQFF. CDR3 DNA sequence: TGTGCCAGCAGCGTGGACCCCACGGGCTCCTACAATGAGCAGTTCTTC. V and J are TRBV9 and TRBJ2-1; no firm D call. The V gene's germline CDR1 is SGDLS and CDR2 YYNGEE. The CDR3 loop spans 16 amino acids. V lost 2 bases and J lost 0, with 12 bases in between.

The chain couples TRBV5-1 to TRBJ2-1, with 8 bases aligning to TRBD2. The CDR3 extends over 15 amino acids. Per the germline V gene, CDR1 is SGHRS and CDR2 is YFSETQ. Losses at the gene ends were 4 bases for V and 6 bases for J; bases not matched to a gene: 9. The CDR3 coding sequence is TGCGCCAGCAGCGAAAGCGGGGGTAAGAGCAATGAGCAGTTCTTC. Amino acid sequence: CASSESGGKSNEQFF. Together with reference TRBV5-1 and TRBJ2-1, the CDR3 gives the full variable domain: KAGVTQTPRYLIKTRGQQVTLSCSPISGHRSVSWYQQTPGQGLQFLFEYFSETQRNKGNFPGRFSGRQFSNSRSEMNVSTLELGDSALYLCASSESGGKSNEQFFGPGTRLTVL.

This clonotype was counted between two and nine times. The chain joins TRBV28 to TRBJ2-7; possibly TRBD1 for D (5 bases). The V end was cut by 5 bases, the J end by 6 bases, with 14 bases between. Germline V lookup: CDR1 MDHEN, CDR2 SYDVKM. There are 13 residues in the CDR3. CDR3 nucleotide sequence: TGTGCCAGCAGTCTGCTCTCCCAGGGCGAGCAGTACTTC. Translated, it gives CASSLLSQGEQYF. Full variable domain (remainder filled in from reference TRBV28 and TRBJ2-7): DVKVTQSSRYLVKRTGEKVFLECVQDMDHENMFWYRQDPGLGLRLIYFSYDVKMKEKGDIPEGYSVSREKKERFSLILESASTNQTSMYLCASSLLSQGEQYFGPGTRLTVT.